Listed below are T cell receptor beta chains from one sample, sequenced in a study of blood T cell repertoires in COVID-19. Sequencing was performed with immunoSEQ multiplex PCR; in TCRdb, only in-frame clones are kept and a portion is missing. The repertoire has approximately 210,000 clones, roughly 84% of them found once; the top ten carry 3% to 4%. The sample taken for sequencing was peripheral blood. Receptors were obtained from a woman over 75 with acute or convalescent COVID-19. Each CDR3 is given with its conserved first and last residue. D genes are given only for firm matches. Not every row has a clone size; where given, it reads once, few, many or a size class.

D gene: -
J gene: TRBJ1-4
V gene: TRBV11-2
clone size: -
CDR3 protein: CASSLLQGKHEKLFF
CDR3 DNA: TGTGCCAGCAGCTTACTCCAGGGGAAACATGAAAAACTGTTTTTT

D gene: TRBD1
J gene: TRBJ1-2
V gene: TRBV7-2
clone size: once
CDR3 protein: CASSLEGADYGYTF
CDR3 DNA: TGTGCCAGCAGCTTAGAGGGGGCGGACTATGGCTACACCTTC

D gene: -
J gene: TRBJ1-1
V gene: TRBV6-2/TRBV6-3
clone size: -
CDR3 protein: CASSYSRGNTEAFF
CDR3 DNA: TGTGCCAGCAGTTACTCTAGGGGGAACACTGAAGCTTTCTTT

D gene: TRBD1
J gene: TRBJ1-4
V gene: TRBV5-1
clone size: -
CDR3 protein: CASSLEQGAREKLFF
CDR3 DNA: TGCGCCAGCAGCTTGGAACAGGGGGCGAGGGAAAAACTGTTTTTT

D gene: -
J gene: TRBJ1-2
V gene: TRBV19
clone size: -
CDR3 protein: CASSTRQTSGYTF
CDR3 DNA: TGTGCCAGTAGTACCCGACAGACCAGCGGCTACACCTTC

D gene: -
J gene: TRBJ2-1
V gene: TRBV5-4
clone size: few
CDR3 protein: CASSLGRERGGEQFF
CDR3 DNA: TGTGCCAGCAGCTTGGGTAGGGAAAGGGGGGGTGAGCAGTTCTTC

D gene: TRBD1
J gene: TRBJ1-4
V gene: TRBV11-2
clone size: -
CDR3 protein: CASSLTDRVNEKLFF
CDR3 DNA: TGTGCCAGCAGCCTCACGGACAGGGTAAATGAAAAACTGTTTTTT

D gene: -
J gene: TRBJ1-1
V gene: TRBV27
clone size: -
CDR3 protein: CASSLSPGWNTEAFF
CDR3 DNA: TGTGCCAGCAGTTTATCGCCCGGGTGGAACACTGAAGCTTTCTTT

D gene: -
J gene: TRBJ1-2
V gene: TRBV7-2
clone size: -
CDR3 protein: CASSLGRTPRGYTF
CDR3 DNA: TGTGCCAGCAGCTTAGGCCGGACACCTCGCGGCTACACCTTC

D gene: TRBD1
J gene: TRBJ1-1
V gene: TRBV30
clone size: -
CDR3 protein: CAFRQGNTEAFF
CDR3 DNA: TGTGCCTTCCGACAGGGGAACACTGAAGCTTTCTTT

D gene: -
J gene: TRBJ1-5
V gene: TRBV20-1
clone size: -
CDR3 protein: CSASPGRTNQPQHF
CDR3 DNA: TGCAGTGCTAGTCCCGGGAGGACCAATCAGCCCCAGCATTTT

D gene: -
J gene: TRBJ1-5
V gene: TRBV18
clone size: -
CDR3 protein: CASSNPLMNQPQHF
CDR3 DNA: TGTGCCAGCTCAAACCCGCTAATGAATCAGCCCCAGCATTTT

D gene: -
J gene: TRBJ1-6
V gene: TRBV27
clone size: -
CDR3 protein: CASSREIISYNSPLHF
CDR3 DNA: TGTGCCAGCAGTAGGGAGATCATCTCCTATAATTCACCCCTCCACTTT

D gene: -
J gene: TRBJ1-1
V gene: TRBV12-5
clone size: -
CDR3 protein: CASGLLANTEAFF
CDR3 DNA: TGTGCTAGTGGTTTGCTGGCCAACACTGAAGCTTTCTTT

D gene: -
J gene: TRBJ2-3
V gene: TRBV19
clone size: few
CDR3 protein: CASSRGGEFDTQYF
CDR3 DNA: TGTGCCAGTAGTAGGGGCGGGGAATTTGATACGCAGTATTTT

D gene: TRBD1
J gene: TRBJ1-4
V gene: TRBV7-2
clone size: once
CDR3 protein: CASSIDRATNEKLFF
CDR3 DNA: TGTGCCAGCAGCATAGACAGGGCAACTAATGAAAAACTGTTTTTT

D gene: TRBD1
J gene: TRBJ2-6
V gene: TRBV24-1
clone size: -
CDR3 protein: CATSVGTGEVSGANVLTF
CDR3 DNA: TGTGCCACCAGTGTCGGGACAGGGGAAGTCTCTGGGGCCAACGTCCTGACTTTC

D gene: -
J gene: TRBJ1-2
V gene: TRBV27
clone size: -
CDR3 protein: CASTYTRSSISSYGYTF
CDR3 DNA: TGTGCCAGCACCTACACCCGGTCTAGTATTTCGAGCTATGGCTACACCTTC

D gene: -
J gene: TRBJ1-1
V gene: TRBV19
clone size: -
CDR3 protein: CASSSGLNTEAFF
CDR3 DNA: TGTGCCAGTAGTTCGGGTTTGAACACTGAAGCTTTCTTT

D gene: TRBD1
J gene: TRBJ2-3
V gene: TRBV5-1
clone size: few
CDR3 protein: CASQGDRGRSTDTQYF
CDR3 DNA: TGCGCCAGCCAGGGGGACAGGGGGCGAAGCACAGATACGCAGTATTTT

D gene: -
J gene: TRBJ1-1
V gene: TRBV7-9
clone size: -
CDR3 protein: CASSWSGSNTEAFF
CDR3 DNA: TGTGCCAGCAGCTGGTCCGGGTCGAACACTGAAGCTTTCTTT

D gene: TRBD1
J gene: TRBJ2-5
V gene: TRBV3-1/TRBV3-2
clone size: once
CDR3 protein: CASSQAGTALWTQYF
CDR3 DNA: TGTGCCAGCAGCCAAGCCGGGACAGCCCTTTGGACCCAGTACTTC

D gene: -
J gene: TRBJ1-2
V gene: TRBV3-1/TRBV3-2
clone size: -
CDR3 protein: CASSQVENYGYTF
CDR3 DNA: TGTGCCAGCAGCCAAGTGGAGAACTATGGCTACACCTTC

D gene: -
J gene: TRBJ2-2
V gene: TRBV7-9
clone size: -
CDR3 protein: CASSRLGHDTGELFF
CDR3 DNA: TGTGCCAGCAGCCGCCTAGGACACGACACCGGGGAGCTGTTTTTT

D gene: -
J gene: TRBJ1-1
V gene: TRBV6-1
clone size: -
CDR3 protein: CASSEDRGNTEAFF
CDR3 DNA: TGTGCCAGCAGTGAAGATCGAGGGAACACTGAAGCTTTCTTT

D gene: TRBD1
J gene: TRBJ1-1
V gene: TRBV6-6
clone size: -
CDR3 protein: CASSQQGSTEAFF
CDR3 DNA: TGTGCCAGCAGCCAACAGGGGAGCACTGAAGCTTTCTTT

D gene: TRBD1
J gene: TRBJ2-2
V gene: TRBV5-1
clone size: few
CDR3 protein: CASSPTGANTGELFF
CDR3 DNA: TGCGCCAGCAGCCCTACAGGGGCGAACACCGGGGAGCTGTTTTTT

D gene: TRBD1
J gene: TRBJ1-1
V gene: TRBV4-1
clone size: few
CDR3 protein: CASSQEITGGLKAFF
CDR3 DNA: TGCGCCAGCAGCCAGGAAATCACAGGGGGCCTGAAAGCTTTCTTT

D gene: -
J gene: TRBJ2-5
V gene: TRBV27
clone size: -
CDR3 protein: CASIPRGVAASLHGETQYF
CDR3 DNA: TGTGCCAGCATCCCCAGGGGGGTAGCGGCGTCCCTCCATGGGGAGACCCAGTACTTC